These 10 T cell receptor beta chains were sequenced from one sample in a study of blood T cells in healthy people across ages. It was with a sample-barcoded 5' primer and a J-beta primer mix that a second PCR of roughly 7 to 12 cycles was run. MiXCR was run by TCRdb on the 5' RACE reads, yielding one entry per CDR3 protein. In the table there are around 820,000 distinct CDR3 sequences, around 25% of which are singletons. The sample was also linked to a second study, of T cells of mothers and their children.

The sample taken for sequencing was blood. The receptors stem from a boy younger than 18 in good health.

V is TRBV7-6 and J is TRBJ2-5; 8 bases align to TRBD1. The tail of the sequence fits TRBJ2-1 better, so the J call may be wrong. Germline V gene data show CDR1 as SGHVS and CDR2 as FNYEAQ. The CDR3 totals 16 residues. Here the CDR3 reads CASSSSTGGLLNEQFF. DNA for the CDR3: TGTGCCAGCAGTTCCTCCACAGGGGGGCTTCTCAATGAGCAGTTCTTC.

To note about this clonotype: The conserved phenylalanine or tryptophan normally closing the CDR3 is absent here, so this likely arose from a read error. This chain connects TRBV4-3 to TRBJ2-7, with a weak D call TRBD1 (6 bases). The CDR3 length is 16 residues. V lost 0 bases to trimming and J lost 5 bases, with 17 bases between them. Germline CDR1 and CDR2: LGHNA and YSLEER. CDR3 in amino acids: CASSQDPTGPSDEQYS. For the CDR3, the DNA is TGCGCCAGCAGCCAAGATCCCACAGGGCCCTCGGACGAGCAGTACTCC.

This clonotype has more than one count but fewer than ten. This chain uses TRBV7-9 with TRBJ1-5, with TRBD1 matching over 8 bases. This CDR3 contains 14 residues. J lost 3 bases, V lost 8 bases, and 6 bases had no gene match. Germline V gene lookup returns CDR1 SEHNR and CDR2 FQNEAQ (reference sequence). In DNA, the CDR3 is TGTGCCAGCGGATACAGGGGGGACAATCAGCCCCAGCATTTT. Amino acids: CASGYRGDNQPQHF.

This clonotype came up a few times. V usage is TRBV5-1 and J usage is TRBJ2-5; 9 bases align to TRBD1. The CDR3 length is 15 residues. After removal of 4 bases from V and 3 bases from J, the junction contained 7 bases not matched to a gene. Germline V gene lookup returns CDR1 SGHRS and CDR2 YFSETQ. CDR3 coding DNA: TGCGCCAGCAGCGCCGGGACAGGGTTTGAAGAGACCCAGTACTTC. Amino acid sequence: CASSAGTGFEETQYF.

This clonotype has only a few counts. The chain links TRBV7-2 to TRBJ2-7; 9 bases match TRBD2. Germline lookup yields CDR1 SGHTA and CDR2 FQGNSA. The CDR3 runs 13 residues. V lost 6 bases and J lost 3; bases outside the gene matches: 3. CDR3 nucleotides: TGTGCCAGCAGACTTAGCGGGGGCTACGAGCAGTACTTC. Its translation is CASRLSGGYEQYF.

The J gene is TRBJ2-7, the V gene TRBV20-1; 8 nucleotides agree with TRBD1. CDR3 length equals 15 residues. CDR1 is DFQATT, CDR2 SNEGSKA, per germline (reference sequence). The trim removed 3 bases at V and 5 bases at J, leaving 12 bases unmatched. CDR3: CSARVRDRSAHEQYF. DNA of the CDR3: TGCAGTGCTAGGGTCCGGGACAGGTCTGCCCACGAGCAGTACTTC.

J is TRBJ1-2 and V is TRBV5-1; 7 bases align to TRBD1. The CDR3 sequence is 15 residues long. J was trimmed by 8 bases and V by 4 bases; bases with no gene match: 14. The germline gives CDR1 SGHRS, CDR2 YFSETQ. The CDR3 bases are TGCGCCAGCAGCAGAAATACAGGGGACGCCCCGGGCTACACCTTC. Protein sequence: CASSRNTGDAPGYTF.

The V gene is TRBV14, the J gene TRBJ2-1; D is perhaps TRBD2 (6 bases). V lost 0 bases to trimming and J lost 2 bases, with 14 bases between them. From germline, CDR1 is SGHDN and CDR2 FVKESK. This CDR3 region has 17 residues. CDR3 bases: TGTGCCAGCAGCCAAGATCGCGGGGCTTTACCCTACAATGAGCAGTTCTTC. It translates to CASSQDRGALPYNEQFF.

This clonotype was picked up a small number of times. The rearrangement links TRBV12-3 or TRBV12-4 to TRBJ2-5, with TRBD1 matching over 9 bases. The CDR3 has 17 amino acids. Losses at the gene ends were 3 bases for V and 5 bases for J; bases not matched to a gene: 13. CDR3 amino acids: CASSLRIGTGLVETQYF. For the CDR3, the DNA is TGTGCCAGCAGTTTGAGAATCGGGACAGGGCTCGTCGAGACCCAGTACTTC.

This clonotype was counted a few times. V gene TRBV29-1 combines with J gene TRBJ2-5; D might be TRBD1 or TRBD2, each matching 5 bases. The length of the CDR3 is 13 residues. Germline CDR1 is SQVTM and CDR2 is ANQGSEA. The V and J ends lost 7 bases and 3 bases respectively, with 15 bases between them. The CDR3, as DNA: TGCAGCGCCGACTCCGGGGCCGAAGAGACCCAGTACTTC. Its protein is CSADSGAEETQYF.